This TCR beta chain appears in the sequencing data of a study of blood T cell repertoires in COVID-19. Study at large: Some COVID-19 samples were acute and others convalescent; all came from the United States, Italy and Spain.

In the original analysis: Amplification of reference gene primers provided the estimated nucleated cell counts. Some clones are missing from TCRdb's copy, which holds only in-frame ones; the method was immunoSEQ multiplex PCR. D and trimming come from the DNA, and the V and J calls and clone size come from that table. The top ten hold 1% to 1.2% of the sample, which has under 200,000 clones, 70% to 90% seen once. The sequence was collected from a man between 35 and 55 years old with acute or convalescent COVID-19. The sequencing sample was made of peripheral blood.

The chain's CDR3 is CASSEGLPLLEQFF. As DNA, the CDR3 is TGTGCCAGCAGCGAGGGACTTCCCCTTCTTGAGCAGTTCTTC. The V call is TRBV9, the J call TRBJ2-1, with D possibly TRBD2 on 6 matching bases. CDR1 SGDLS and CDR2 YYNGEE come from the germline V gene. The V gene lost 3 bases and the J gene lost 9 bases, with 16 bases spanning the gap. CDR3 length: 14 residues.